This T cell receptor (beta chain) was obtained from a study of blood T cell repertoires in COVID-19. Study context: Acute and convalescent COVID-19 specimens originated in the United States, Italy and Spain.

V was cut by 1 base and J by 6 bases, with 12 bases left in between. This CDR3 spans 14 amino acids. Germline CDR1 reads SNHLY; CDR2 reads FYNNEI. Libraries were prepared by immunoSEQ multiplex PCR; TCRdb keeps only in-frame clonotypes and omits some of them. The table includes roughly 150,000 clones, roughly 90% detected once. This receptor was identified in a man between 60 and 75 years old with active or convalescent COVID-19. The chain combines TRBV2 with TRBJ1-1; D not certain. The sequencing input was peripheral blood. CDR3 coding DNA: TGTGCCAGCAGTGAAGTCGGGGTGAGATCTGAAGCTTTCTTT. This translates into CASSEVGVRSEAFF.